The rows below give T cell receptor beta chains drawn from one sample of a study of blood T cell repertoires in COVID-19. The protocol was immunoSEQ multiplex PCR, while the TCRdb copy is restricted to in-frame clones and leaves out a portion. The top ten hold over 15% of the sample, which has 55,000 to 60,000 clones, around 85% seen once. The specimen was peripheral blood. All receptors come from a man aged 65-85 years with active COVID-19. The conserved cysteine and the conserved F or W are not part of the CDR3 here.

>TRBV2|TRBJ2-3
ASRGGASTDTQY
>TRBV3-1/TRBV3-2|TRBJ1-1
ASRQGDTEAF
>TRBV7-2|TRBJ2-5
ASSFGSGTQY
>TRBV21-1|TRBJ1-6
AEGASNSPLH
>TRBV15|TRBJ1-2
ATSRDLTGGGGYT
>TRBV7-9|TRBJ2-1
ASSNLAGTPGEQF
>TRBV2|TRBJ2-1
ASSQGLAGGPSYNEQF
>TRBV7-8|TRBJ2-7
ASSTLLAGGYEQY
>TRBV4-3|TRBJ2-7
ASSQDVSGQGAYEQY
>TRBV6-2/TRBV6-3|TRBJ2-2
ASSYPLAGPTNTGELF
>TRBV6-4|TRBJ2-3
ASSGEAGVQNTQY
>TRBV19|TRBJ1-2
ASSMRSGTSNYGYT
>TRBV6-2/TRBV6-3|TRBJ2-1
ASSLQGDVDEQF
>TRBV9|TRBJ1-2
ASSATGVGYT
>TRBV19|TRBJ2-5
ASSPDSFLGTQY
>TRBV7-9|TRBJ1-6
ASSFRQGNSPLH
>TRBV19|TRBJ2-2
ASSRDRGGNTGELF
>TRBV7-8|TRBJ2-3
ASSGGSADTQY
>TRBV2|TRBJ2-1
ASSGLAGYSSYNEQF
>TRBV14|TRBJ1-4
ASSFTGEIEKLF
>TRBV27|TRBJ2-5
ASRGWDRGVGETQY
>TRBV3-1/TRBV3-2|TRBJ2-5
ASSQGPRRAVQETQY
>TRBV5-4|TRBJ1-1
ASSAPDRGYNEAF
>TRBV9|TRBJ1-1
ASSASGRGTEAF
>TRBV2|TRBJ2-7
ASTPTRSEQY
>TRBV5-4|TRBJ2-2
ASSLGGSANTGELF
>TRBV9|TRBJ2-7
ASSSQTSGSSYEQY
>TRBV30|TRBJ1-1
AWGELRNTEAF
>TRBV5-1|TRBJ2-1
ASSLAPASEQF
>TRBV7-3|TRBJ2-7
ASSPQGGIAYEQY
>TRBV6-5|TRBJ1-6
ARGQGNSPLH
>TRBV5-1|TRBJ1-2
ASSLIGQPGGGYT
>TRBV27|TRBJ1-1
ASRMTENTEAF
>TRBV10-3|TRBJ1-1
AISERGNTEAF
>TRBV11-2|TRBJ2-2
ASSFSLTGELF
>TRBV5-4|TRBJ2-1
ASSLGGLATYNEQF
>TRBV15|TRBJ2-7
ATSRVPGAYEQY
>TRBV10-3|TRBJ1-3
AISEWGREAGNTIY
>TRBV5-1|TRBJ2-5
ASSGWRGIQETQY
>TRBV12-5|TRBJ1-1
ASGLSGGVAF
>TRBV6-1|TRBJ2-1
ASSELTVYNEQF
>TRBV5-4|TRBJ2-7
ASSWTSGNSLEQY
>TRBV4-1|TRBJ2-3
ASSQDPSGRSDTQY
>TRBV9|TRBJ2-2
ASSLQGLVTKNAGELF
>TRBV11-2|TRBJ2-1
ASSVTTELEQF
>TRBV28|TRBJ1-6
ASSIKNSPLH
>TRBV10-3|TRBJ1-6
ATPGVSYNSPLH
>TRBV9|TRBJ1-1
ASSAQVGNTEAF
>TRBV19|TRBJ1-3
ASERQGAAGNTIY
>TRBV5-4|TRBJ1-6
ASSVTRTGVSPLH
>TRBV6-2/TRBV6-3|TRBJ1-2
ASSLGQGRSYGYT
>TRBV12-3/TRBV12-4|TRBJ2-1
ASSRGLNEQF
>TRBV4-2|TRBJ2-5
ASSQAAGGAQETQY
>TRBV28|TRBJ1-2
ASSSGGDGYT
>TRBV4-2|TRBJ2-3
ASSQAWSQVSTDTQY
>TRBV30|TRBJ1-3
AWSRDRSSGNTIY
>TRBV15|TRBJ2-7
ATSRDRGGYEQY
>TRBV19|TRBJ2-2
ASRTSGDTGELF
>TRBV12-2|TRBJ1-4
ASRLNRDRGIGREKLF
>TRBV9|TRBJ2-3
ASSPSGQGASKDTQY